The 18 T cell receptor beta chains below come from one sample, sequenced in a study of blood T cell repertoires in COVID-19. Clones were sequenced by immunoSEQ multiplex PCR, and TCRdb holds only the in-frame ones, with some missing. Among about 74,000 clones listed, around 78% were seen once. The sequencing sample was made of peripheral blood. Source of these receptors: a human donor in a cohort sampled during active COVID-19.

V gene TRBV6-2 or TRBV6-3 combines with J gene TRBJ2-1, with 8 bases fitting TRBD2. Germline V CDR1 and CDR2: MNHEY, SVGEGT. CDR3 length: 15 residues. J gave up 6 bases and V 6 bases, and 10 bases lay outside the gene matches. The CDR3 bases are TGTGCCAGCAGCTCGGGGGGGGCGAGAGGCAATGAGCAGTTCTTC. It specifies CASSSGGARGNEQFF.

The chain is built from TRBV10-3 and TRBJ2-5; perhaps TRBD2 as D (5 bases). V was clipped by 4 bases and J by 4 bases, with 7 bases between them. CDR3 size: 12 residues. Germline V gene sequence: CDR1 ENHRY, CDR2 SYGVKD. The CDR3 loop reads CAISGEGETQYF. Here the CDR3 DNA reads TGTGCCATCAGTGGAGAGGGAGAGACCCAGTACTTC.

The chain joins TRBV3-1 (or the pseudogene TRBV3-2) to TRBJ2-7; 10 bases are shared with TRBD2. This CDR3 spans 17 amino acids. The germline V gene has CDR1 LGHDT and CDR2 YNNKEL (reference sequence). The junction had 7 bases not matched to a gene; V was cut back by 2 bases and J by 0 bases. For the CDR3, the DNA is TGTGCCAGCAGCCAATTTTCTAGCGGGAGTAGCTCCTACGAGCAGTACTTC. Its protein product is CASSQFSSGSSSYEQYF.

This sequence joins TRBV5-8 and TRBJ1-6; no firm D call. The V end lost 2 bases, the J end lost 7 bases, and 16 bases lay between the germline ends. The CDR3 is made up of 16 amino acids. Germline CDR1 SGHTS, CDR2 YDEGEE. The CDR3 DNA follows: TGTGCCAGCAGCTTAGAGCCTGGAACGAGGAATTCACCCCTCCACTTT. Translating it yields CASSLEPGTRNSPLHF.

CDR3 nucleotides: TGTGCCAGTAGTAAATCCGGGACTAGCGGAGTTTTCGTCGGGGAGCTGTTTTTT. This translates into CASSKSGTSGVFVGELFF. The chain carries TRBV19 and TRBJ2-2; TRBD2 agrees at 11 bases. The germline gives CDR1 LNHDA, CDR2 SQIVND (reference sequence). The CDR3 covers 18 residues. Germline trimming cut 4 bases from V and 7 bases from J; bases unmatched to any gene: 14.

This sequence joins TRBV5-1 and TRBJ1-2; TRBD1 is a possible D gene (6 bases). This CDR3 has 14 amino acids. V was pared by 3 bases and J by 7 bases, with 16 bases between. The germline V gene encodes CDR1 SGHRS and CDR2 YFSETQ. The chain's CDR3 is CASSWDNGERGYTF. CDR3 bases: TGCGCCAGCAGCTGGGACAACGGGGAGCGTGGCTACACCTTC.

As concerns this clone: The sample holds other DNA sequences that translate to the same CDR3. CDR3 region: CASSPTGYGYTF. CDR3 nucleotide sequence: TGTGCCAGTAGCCCGACAGGCTATGGCTACACCTTC. The chain is built from TRBV19 and TRBJ1-2; tentatively, D is TRBD1 (6 bases). The germline V gene has CDR1 LNHDA and CDR2 SQIVND (reference sequence). Trimming pared 6 bases from V and 4 bases from J, leaving 9 bases between. The CDR3 contains 12 residues. The complete variable domain, with remaining parts taken from reference TRBV19 and TRBJ1-2, reads DGGITQSPKYLFRKEGQNVTLSCEQNLNHDAMYWYRQDPGQGLRLIYYSQIVNDFQKGDIAEGYSVSREKKESFPLTVTSAQKNPTAFYLCASSPTGYGYTFGSGTRLTVV.

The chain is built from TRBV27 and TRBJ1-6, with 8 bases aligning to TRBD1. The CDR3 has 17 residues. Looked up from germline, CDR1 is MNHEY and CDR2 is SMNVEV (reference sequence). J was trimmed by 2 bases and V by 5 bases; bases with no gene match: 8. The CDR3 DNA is TGTGCCAGCAGTCCCCCCCGGACAGGGCCCTATAATTCACCCCTCCACTTT. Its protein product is CASSPPRTGPYNSPLHF.

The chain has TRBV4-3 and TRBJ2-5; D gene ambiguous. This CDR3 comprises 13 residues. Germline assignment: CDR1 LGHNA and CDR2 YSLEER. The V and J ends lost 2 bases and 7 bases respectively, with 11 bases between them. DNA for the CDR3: TGCGCCAGCAGCCAATCGGCTACGGGGACCCAGTACTTC. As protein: CASSQSATGTQYF.

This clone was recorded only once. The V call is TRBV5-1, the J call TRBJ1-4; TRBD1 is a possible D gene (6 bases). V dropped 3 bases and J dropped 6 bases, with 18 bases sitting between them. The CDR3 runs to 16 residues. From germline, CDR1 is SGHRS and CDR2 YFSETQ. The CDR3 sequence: CASSSLAGTTDEKLFF. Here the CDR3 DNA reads TGCGCCAGCAGCTCGCTAGCCGGGACAACGGATGAAAAACTGTTTTTT. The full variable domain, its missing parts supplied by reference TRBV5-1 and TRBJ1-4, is KAGVTQTPRYLIKTRGQQVTLSCSPISGHRSVSWYQQTPGQGLQFLFEYFSETQRNKGNFPGRFSGRQFSNSRSEMNVSTLELGDSALYLCASSSLAGTTDEKLFFGSGTQLSVL.

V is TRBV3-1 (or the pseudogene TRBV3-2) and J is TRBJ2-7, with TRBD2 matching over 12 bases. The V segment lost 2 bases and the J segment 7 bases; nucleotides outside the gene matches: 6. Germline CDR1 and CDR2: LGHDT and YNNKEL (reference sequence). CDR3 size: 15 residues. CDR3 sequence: CASSQLAGGPGEQYF. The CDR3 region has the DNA TGTGCCAGCAGCCAACTAGCGGGAGGGCCCGGGGAGCAGTACTTC.

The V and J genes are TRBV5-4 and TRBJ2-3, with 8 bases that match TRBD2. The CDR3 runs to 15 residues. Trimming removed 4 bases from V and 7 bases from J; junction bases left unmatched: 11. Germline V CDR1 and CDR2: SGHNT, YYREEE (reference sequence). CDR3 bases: TGTGCCAGCAGCCCGGGAGGGCCCACAAGAAATACGCAGTATTTT. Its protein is CASSPGGPTRNTQYF.

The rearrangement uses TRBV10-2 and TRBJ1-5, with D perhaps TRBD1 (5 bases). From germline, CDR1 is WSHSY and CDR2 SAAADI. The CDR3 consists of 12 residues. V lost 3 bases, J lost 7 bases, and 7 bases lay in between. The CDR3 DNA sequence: TGCGCCAGCAGTGATCGGGGGCAGCCCCAGCATTTT. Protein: CASSDRGQPQHF.

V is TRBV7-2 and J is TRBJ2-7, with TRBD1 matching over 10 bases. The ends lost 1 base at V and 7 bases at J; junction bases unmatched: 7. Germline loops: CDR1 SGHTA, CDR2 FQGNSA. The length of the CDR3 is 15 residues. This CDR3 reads CASSLEGTGVREQYF. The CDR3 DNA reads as TGTGCCAGCAGCTTAGAGGGGACAGGGGTAAGGGAGCAGTACTTC.

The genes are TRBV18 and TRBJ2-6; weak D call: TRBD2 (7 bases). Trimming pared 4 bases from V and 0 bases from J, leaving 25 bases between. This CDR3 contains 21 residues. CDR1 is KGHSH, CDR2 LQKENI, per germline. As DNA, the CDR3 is TGTGCCAGCTCACTGAGTGGGGGGGCAATAAACCCCTACTCTGGGGCCAACGTCCTGACTTTC. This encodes CASSLSGGAINPYSGANVLTF.

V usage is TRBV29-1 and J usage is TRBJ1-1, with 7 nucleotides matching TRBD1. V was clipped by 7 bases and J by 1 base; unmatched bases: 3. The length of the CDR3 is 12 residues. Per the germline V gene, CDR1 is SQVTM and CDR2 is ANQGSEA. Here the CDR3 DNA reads TGCAGCGCGGGACAGAAGAACACTGAAGCTTTCTTT. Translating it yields CSAGQKNTEAFF.

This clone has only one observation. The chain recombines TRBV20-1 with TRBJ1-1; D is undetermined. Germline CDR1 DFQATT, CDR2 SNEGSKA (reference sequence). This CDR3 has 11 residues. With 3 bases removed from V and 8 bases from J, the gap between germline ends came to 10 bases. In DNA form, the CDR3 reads TGCAGTGCTAGCGCGCGAGAAGAAGCTTTCTTT. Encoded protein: CSASAREEAFF.

The CDR3 is CASSQGTGGASGELFF. In nucleotides, the CDR3 is TGCGCCAGCAGCCAAGGGACAGGGGGCGCGAGCGGGGAGCTGTTTTTT. V and J are TRBV4-3 and TRBJ2-2; 11 positions match TRBD1. The CDR3 covers 16 residues. V lost 1 base to trimming and J lost 7 bases; unmatched junction nucleotides: 5. CDR1 and CDR2 (germline): LGHNA, YSLEER.